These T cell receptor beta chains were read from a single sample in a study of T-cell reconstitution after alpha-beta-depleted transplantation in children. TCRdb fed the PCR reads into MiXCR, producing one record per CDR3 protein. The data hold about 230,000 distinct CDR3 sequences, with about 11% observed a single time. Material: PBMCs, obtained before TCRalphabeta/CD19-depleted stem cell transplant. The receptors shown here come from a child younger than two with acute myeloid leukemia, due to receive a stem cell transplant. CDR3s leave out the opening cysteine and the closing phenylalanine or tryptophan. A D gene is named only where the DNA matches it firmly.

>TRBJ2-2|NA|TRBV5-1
ASSLGGTPTGELF
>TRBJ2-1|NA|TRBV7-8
ASSFRGGGQGLGEQF
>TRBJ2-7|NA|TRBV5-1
ASSLAGGAYEQY
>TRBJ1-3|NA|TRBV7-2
ASSLYSSGNTIY
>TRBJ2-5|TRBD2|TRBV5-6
ASRMMWGSGSSLETQY
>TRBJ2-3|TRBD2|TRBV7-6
ATGLAGYQDTQY
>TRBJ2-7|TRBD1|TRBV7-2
ASSLVGTAYEQY
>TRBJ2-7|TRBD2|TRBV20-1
SARRLADLSYEQY
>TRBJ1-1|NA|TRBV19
ASSFMNTEAF
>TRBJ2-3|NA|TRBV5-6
ASSLDGVNTDTQY
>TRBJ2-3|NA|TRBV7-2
ASSPHLGASTDTQY
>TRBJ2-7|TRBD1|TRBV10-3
AISETGGEQY
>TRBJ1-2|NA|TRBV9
ASSRFNYGYT
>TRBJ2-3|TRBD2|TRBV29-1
SAGRGESTDTQY
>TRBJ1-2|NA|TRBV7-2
ASSLAAPGGYGYT
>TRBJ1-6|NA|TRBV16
ASSQSGRGNSPLH
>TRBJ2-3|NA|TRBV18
ASSPRQTDTQY
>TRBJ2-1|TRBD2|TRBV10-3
AIGLAGINEQF
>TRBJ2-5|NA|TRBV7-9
ASSLMLAQTQY
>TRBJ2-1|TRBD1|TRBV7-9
ASSQQGAYYNEQF
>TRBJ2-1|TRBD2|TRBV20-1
SASQRAGGPGYNEQF
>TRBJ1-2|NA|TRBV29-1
SVDVNYGYT
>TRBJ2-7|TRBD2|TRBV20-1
SARDLEREPTFYEQY
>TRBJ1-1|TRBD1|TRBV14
ASSQTGLDTEAF